A selection of T cell receptor beta chains follows, all from one sample in a study of technical replicates of blood from a handful of donors. Generated by immunoSEQ multiplex PCR, the TCRdb table keeps only in-frame clones and is missing some. The table has about 66,000 clones, under 98% seen once. Sequencing was done on a sample of T cells isolated from PBMCs. These receptors originate from a human donor in good health. Both conserved end residues are part of each CDR3. The D gene is left open where the match is weak. Clone size is stated in some rows and not others, as once, few, many or a class when expanded.

cdr3_aa cdr3_nt v_call clone_size j_call d_call
CASSETGGTYGYTF TGTGCCAGCAGTGAGACAGGGGGGACCTATGGCTACACCTTC TRBV6-4 NA TRBJ1-2 TRBD1
CASIETPGEFTEAFF TGTGCCAGCATCGAAACCCCAGGGGAATTCACTGAAGCTTTCTTT TRBV11-2 NA TRBJ1-1 NA
CASSPGLAGVAYNEQFF TGCGCCAGCAGTCCGGGACTAGCGGGTGTCGCCTACAATGAGCAGTTCTTC TRBV5-1 NA TRBJ2-1 TRBD2
CASSDQGARETQYF TGTGCCAGCAGCGATCAGGGGGCGAGAGAGACCCAGTACTTC TRBV9 NA TRBJ2-5 TRBD1
CASISPGAYNEQFF TGTGCCAGCATCAGCCCAGGGGCATACAATGAGCAGTTCTTC TRBV2 NA TRBJ2-1 NA
CASTESGNTIYF TGCGCCAGCACCGAGTCTGGAAACACCATATATTTT TRBV5-1 NA TRBJ1-3 NA
CASSFLTGAGASYEQYF TGTGCCAGCAGTTTTTTAACTGGAGCGGGAGCCTCCTACGAGCAGTACTTC TRBV28 NA TRBJ2-7 TRBD2
CASSPPTTGIGTDTQYF TGTGCCAGCAGCCCCCCCACGACAGGGATAGGCACAGATACGCAGTATTTT TRBV9 NA TRBJ2-3 TRBD1
CANARGSGGADTQYF TGTGCCAACGCGCGGGGGTCAGGGGGCGCAGATACGCAGTATTTT TRBV11-2 NA TRBJ2-3 NA
CATGQGTGELFF TGTGCCACGGGACAGGGGACCGGGGAGCTGTTTTTT TRBV6-5 NA TRBJ2-2 TRBD1
CASSIGGAGGSEAFF TGCGCCAGCAGCATTGGTGGCGCAGGGGGCTCTGAAGCTTTCTTT TRBV5-1 NA TRBJ1-1 TRBD1
CASSSTRIAGQPQHF TGTGCCAGCAGCTCAACCCGAATAGCCGGTCAGCCCCAGCATTTT TRBV7-9 once TRBJ1-5 NA
CASSWVQDSSSTDTQYF TGTGCCAGCAGTTGGGTCCAGGATTCTTCTAGCACAGATACGCAGTATTTT TRBV28 NA TRBJ2-3 NA
CASSLTSGSSSGELFF TGCGCCAGCAGCCTGACTAGCGGGAGCTCGTCCGGGGAGCTGTTTTTT TRBV5-1 NA TRBJ2-2 TRBD2
CASSQERIPDLGTDTQYF TGCGCCAGCAGCCAAGAGAGGATCCCTGACCTTGGCACAGATACGCAGTATTTT TRBV4-3 NA TRBJ2-3 NA
CASSYSLGAINEKLFF TGTGCCAGCAGTTACTCGCTGGGGGCGATTAATGAAAAACTGTTTTTT TRBV6-5 NA TRBJ1-4 NA
CASSERGTPYEQYF TGCGCCAGCAGTGAGAGGGGCACCCCCTACGAGCAGTACTTC TRBV10-2 NA TRBJ2-7 NA
CASSPVGGWGNQPQHF TGTGCCAGCAGCCCCGTTGGGGGCTGGGGCAATCAGCCCCAGCATTTT TRBV7-6 once TRBJ1-5 NA
CASSATGFDEQYF TGTGCCAGCAGCGCCACAGGGTTTGACGAGCAGTACTTC TRBV9 NA TRBJ2-7 NA
CASSLDPLETQYF TGTGCCAGCAGCTTAGATCCTTTGGAGACCCAGTACTTC TRBV7-9 NA TRBJ2-5 NA
CASSGPRNEKLFF TGTGCCAGCAGCGGCCCAAGAAATGAAAAACTGTTTTTT TRBV7-2 NA TRBJ1-4 NA
CASSQETSGAYEQYF TGCGCCAGCAGCCAAGAAACGAGCGGTGCCTACGAGCAGTACTTC TRBV4-1 NA TRBJ2-7 NA
CAWSVNRGGGLETQYF TGTGCCTGGAGTGTTAATAGGGGTGGGGGGTTGGAGACCCAGTACTTC TRBV30 NA TRBJ2-5 NA
CASSYDRGNIQYF TGTGCCAGCAGTTACGACCGCGGAAACATTCAGTACTTC TRBV6-5 NA TRBJ2-4 NA
CASEGEMGNEQFF TGTGCTAGTGAGGGGGAGATGGGAAATGAGCAGTTCTTC TRBV12-5 NA TRBJ2-1 NA
CASSIASSGGLNEQYF TGTGCCAGTAGTATAGCATCTAGCGGGGGCTTAAACGAGCAGTACTTC TRBV19 once TRBJ2-7 TRBD2